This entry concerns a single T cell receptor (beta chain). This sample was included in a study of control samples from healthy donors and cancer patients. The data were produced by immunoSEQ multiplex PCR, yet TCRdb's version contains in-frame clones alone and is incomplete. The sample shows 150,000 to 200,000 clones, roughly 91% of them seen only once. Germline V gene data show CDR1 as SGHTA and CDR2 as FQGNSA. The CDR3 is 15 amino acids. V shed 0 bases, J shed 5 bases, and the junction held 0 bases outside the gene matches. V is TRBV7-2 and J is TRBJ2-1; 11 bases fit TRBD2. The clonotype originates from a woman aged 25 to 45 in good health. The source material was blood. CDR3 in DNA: TGTGCCAGCAGCTTAGCACTAGCGGGAGACAATGAGCAGTTCTTC. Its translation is CASSLALAGDNEQFF.